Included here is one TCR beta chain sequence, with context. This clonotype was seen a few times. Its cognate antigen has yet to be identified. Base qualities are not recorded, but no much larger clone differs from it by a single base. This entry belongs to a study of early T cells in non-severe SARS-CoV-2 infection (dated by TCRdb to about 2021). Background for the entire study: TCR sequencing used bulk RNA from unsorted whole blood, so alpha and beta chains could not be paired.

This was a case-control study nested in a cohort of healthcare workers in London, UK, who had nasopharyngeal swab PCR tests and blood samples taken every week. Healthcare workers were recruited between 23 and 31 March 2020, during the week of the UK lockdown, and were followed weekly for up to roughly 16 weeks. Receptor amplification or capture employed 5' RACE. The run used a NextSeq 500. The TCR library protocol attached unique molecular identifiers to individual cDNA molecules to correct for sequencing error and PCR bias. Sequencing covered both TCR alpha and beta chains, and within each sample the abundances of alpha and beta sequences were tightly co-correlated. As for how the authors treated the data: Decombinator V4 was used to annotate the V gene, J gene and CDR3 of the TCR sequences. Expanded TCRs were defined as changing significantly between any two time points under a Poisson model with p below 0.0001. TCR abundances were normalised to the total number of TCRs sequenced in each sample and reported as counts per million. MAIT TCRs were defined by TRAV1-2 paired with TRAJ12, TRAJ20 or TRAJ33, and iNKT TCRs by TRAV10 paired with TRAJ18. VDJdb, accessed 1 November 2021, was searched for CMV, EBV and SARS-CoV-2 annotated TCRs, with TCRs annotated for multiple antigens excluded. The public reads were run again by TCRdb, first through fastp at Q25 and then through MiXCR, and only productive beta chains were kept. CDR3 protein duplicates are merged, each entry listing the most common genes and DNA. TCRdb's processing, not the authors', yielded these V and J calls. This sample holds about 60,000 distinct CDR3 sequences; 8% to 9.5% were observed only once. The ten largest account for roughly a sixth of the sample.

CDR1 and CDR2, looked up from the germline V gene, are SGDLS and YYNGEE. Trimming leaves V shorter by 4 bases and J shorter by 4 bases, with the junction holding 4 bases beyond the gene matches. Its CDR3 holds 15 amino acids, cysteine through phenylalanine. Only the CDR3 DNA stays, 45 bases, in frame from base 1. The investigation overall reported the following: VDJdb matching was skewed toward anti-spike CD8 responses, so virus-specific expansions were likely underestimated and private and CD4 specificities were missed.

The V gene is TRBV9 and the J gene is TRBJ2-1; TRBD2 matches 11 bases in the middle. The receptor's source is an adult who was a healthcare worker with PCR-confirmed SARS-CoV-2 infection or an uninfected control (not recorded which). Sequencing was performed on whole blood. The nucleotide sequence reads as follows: TGTGCCAGCAGCTCCGGGACTAGCGGATACAATGAGCAGTTCTTC. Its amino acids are CASSSGTSGYNEQFF.